A selection of T cell receptor beta chains follows, all from one sample in a study of radiation and T cells in renal cell carcinoma. Using immunoSEQ multiplex PCR, the repertoire was profiled, and TCRdb retains in-frame clones only, with some absent. In the table there are fewer than 10,000 clones, less than 70% of which are singletons. The starting material was tumor tissue, obtained from a patient whose treatment was nephrectomy without radiotherapy. Every receptor here comes from a woman aged 70 to 79 with renal cell carcinoma. CDR3s leave out the opening cysteine and the closing phenylalanine or tryptophan.

v_call,cdr3_aa
TRBV19,ASSAGTSGSSYEQY
TRBV16,ASSSEHGSGGYT
TRBV14,ASSQAPSSYNEQF
TRBV30,AWSYIGNYGYT
TRBV6-1,AIRTANSYNSPLH
TRBV29-1,SVRDVTYEQY
TRBV11-2,ASSLELFSGNTIY
TRBV5-1,ASSLDATGELF
TRBV10-3,AISGAGVEKLF
TRBV15,ATSHPGEPYEQY
TRBV11-2,ASSPNKNRGQETQY
TRBV5-4,ASSLEGQKNTEAF
TRBV10-3,AISESPIGTEAF
TRBV7-7,ASAHHALQPQH
TRBV14,ASSSKTSGAYNEQF
TRBV21-1,ASSRHRTYGYT
TRBV7-2,ASSLKWDGTEAF
TRBV5-1,ASSSYRDSTQQY
TRBV15,ATSPRGGNYGYT
TRBV6-5,ASTMDGLRGYT
TRBV5-1,ASSAGQGVKGYT
TRBV4-1,ASSQLQMNTEAF
TRBV18,ASSPPGAIGYEQY
TRBV5-7,ASSLASDRGRRNAEAF
TRBV6-1,AGGDRSNQPQH
TRBV5-4,ASRGGQGAYEQY
TRBV7-9,ASSQPGGESDT
TRBV7-2,ASRTGPNYGYT